This T cell receptor beta chain was sequenced during a study of blood T cell repertoires in COVID-19. Profiling relied on immunoSEQ multiplex PCR, and the TCRdb table lists in-frame clones only, not all of them. This table has some 340,000 clones, 85% to 95% appearing once. This CDR3 region has 14 residues. V gave up 0 bases and J gave up 6 bases, with 11 bases separating them. What was sequenced was PBMCs or T cells enriched from blood (not recorded which). V gene TRBV23-1 combines with J gene TRBJ2-5; D may be TRBD1 (5 bases). TRBV23-1 is an open reading frame, and its role is uncertain. This clonotype was obtained from a woman aged 25 to 39 who had been exposed to COVID-19. The CDR3 region is CASSQSGRVKTQYF. The DNA for the CDR3 is TGCGCCAGCAGTCAATCGGGCAGGGTGAAGACCCAGTACTTC.